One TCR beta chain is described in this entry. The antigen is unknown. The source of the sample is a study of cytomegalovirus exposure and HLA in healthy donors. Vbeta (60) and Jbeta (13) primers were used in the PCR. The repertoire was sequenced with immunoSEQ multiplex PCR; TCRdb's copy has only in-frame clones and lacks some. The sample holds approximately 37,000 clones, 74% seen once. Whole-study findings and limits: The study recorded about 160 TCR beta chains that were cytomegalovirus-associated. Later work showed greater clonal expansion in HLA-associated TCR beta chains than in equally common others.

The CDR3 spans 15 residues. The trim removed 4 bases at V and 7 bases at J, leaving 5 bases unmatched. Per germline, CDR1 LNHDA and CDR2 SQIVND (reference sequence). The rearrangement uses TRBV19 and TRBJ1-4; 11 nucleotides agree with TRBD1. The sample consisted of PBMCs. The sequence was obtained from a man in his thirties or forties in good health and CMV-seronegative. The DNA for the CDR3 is TGTGCCAGTAGTACCCGGACAGGGGGCTTTGAAAAACTGTTTTTT. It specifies CASSTRTGGFEKLFF.